Sequencing of this TCR beta chain was carried out in a study of T cell changes during pregnancy in multiple sclerosis. This CDR3 region has 16 residues. J lost 5 bases, V lost 3 bases, and 10 bases had no gene match. Germline CDR1 reads PRHDT; CDR2 reads FYEKMQ (reference sequence). Profiling relied on immunoSEQ multiplex PCR, and the TCRdb table lists in-frame clones only, not all of them. The sample lists tens of thousands of clones, around 93% occurring once. Sequencing used peripheral blood, obtained in the second trimester of pregnancy. The TCR originated in a female donor with multiple sclerosis, enrolled in a pregnancy study. The rearrangement joins TRBV13 to TRBJ2-3, with TRBD2 matching over 8 bases. The CDR3 here is CASSFNAGGMIDTQYF. CDR3 nucleotide sequence: TGTGCCAGCAGCTTCAATGCGGGGGGTATGATAGATACGCAGTATTTT.